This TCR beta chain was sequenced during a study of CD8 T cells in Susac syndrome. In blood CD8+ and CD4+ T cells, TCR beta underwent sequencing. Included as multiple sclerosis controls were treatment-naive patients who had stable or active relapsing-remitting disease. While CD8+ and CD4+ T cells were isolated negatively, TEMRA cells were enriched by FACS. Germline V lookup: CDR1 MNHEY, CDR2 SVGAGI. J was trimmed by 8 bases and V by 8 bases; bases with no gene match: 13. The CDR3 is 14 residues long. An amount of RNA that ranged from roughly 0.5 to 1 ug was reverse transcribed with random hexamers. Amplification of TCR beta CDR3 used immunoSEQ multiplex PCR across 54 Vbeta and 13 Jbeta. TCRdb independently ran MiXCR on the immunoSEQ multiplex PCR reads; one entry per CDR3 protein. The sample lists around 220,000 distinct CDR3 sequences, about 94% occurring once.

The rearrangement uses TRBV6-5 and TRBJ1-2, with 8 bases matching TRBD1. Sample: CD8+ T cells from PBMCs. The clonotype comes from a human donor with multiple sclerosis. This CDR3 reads CASLSTTGEGGYTF. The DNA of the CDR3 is TGTGCCAGCCTATCCACGACAGGGGAAGGGGGCTACACCTTC.